The clone carrying this T cell receptor (beta chain) has more than one count but fewer than ten. Its cognate antigen is unknown. The data were obtained in a study of spatial heterogeneity in lung cancer. The study, taken as a whole, reports: Expanded tumor TCRs that were ubiquitous appeared in blood more at resection than follow-up.

Stated time point: blood at routine non-recurrence follow-up after resection. Material for sequencing was whole RNA from tumor, nontumor lung or frozen PBMC, left unsorted. Every TCR cDNA molecule carried a tag that served as a unique molecular identifier. A single record per CDR3 protein comes from TCRdb applying MiXCR to the 5' RACE reads. This table has about 94,000 distinct CDR3 sequences, roughly 21% appearing once. This clonotype originated in a male donor with early-stage non-small cell lung cancer. The source material was PBMCs, sampled at follow-up.

The CDR3 loop is CASSPGRMYKETQYF. As DNA, the CDR3 is TGTGCCAGCAGCCCGGGGAGGATGTACAAAGAGACCCAGTACTTC. V gene TRBV7-7 combines with J gene TRBJ2-5, with D perhaps TRBD2 (6 bases). Per germline, CDR1 SSHAT and CDR2 FNYEAQ (reference sequence). This CDR3 region has 15 residues. The germline V and J ends were trimmed by 5 bases and 3 bases, with 16 bases remaining between them.